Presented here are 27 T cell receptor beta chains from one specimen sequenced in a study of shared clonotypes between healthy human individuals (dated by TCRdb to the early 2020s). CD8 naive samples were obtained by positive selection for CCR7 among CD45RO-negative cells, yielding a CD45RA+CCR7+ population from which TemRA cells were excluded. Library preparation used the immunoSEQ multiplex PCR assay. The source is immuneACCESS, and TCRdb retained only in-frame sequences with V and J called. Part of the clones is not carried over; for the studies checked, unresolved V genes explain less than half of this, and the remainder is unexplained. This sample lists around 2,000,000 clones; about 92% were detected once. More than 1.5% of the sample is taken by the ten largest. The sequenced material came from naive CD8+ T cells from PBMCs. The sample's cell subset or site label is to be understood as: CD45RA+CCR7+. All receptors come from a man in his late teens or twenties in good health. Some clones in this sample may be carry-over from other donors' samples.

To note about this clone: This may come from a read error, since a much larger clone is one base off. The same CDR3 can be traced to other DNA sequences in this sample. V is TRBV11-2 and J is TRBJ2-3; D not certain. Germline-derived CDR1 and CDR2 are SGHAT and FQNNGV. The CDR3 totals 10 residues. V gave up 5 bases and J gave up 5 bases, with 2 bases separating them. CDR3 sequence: CASSRDTQYF. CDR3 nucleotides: TGTGCCAGCAGCCGAGATACGCAGTATTTT.

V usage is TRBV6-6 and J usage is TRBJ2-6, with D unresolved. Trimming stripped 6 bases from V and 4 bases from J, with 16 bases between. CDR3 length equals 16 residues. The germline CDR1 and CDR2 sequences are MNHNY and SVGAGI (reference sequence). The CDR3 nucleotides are TGTGCCAGCAGCCCCGGGTCGGTGAGGGGGGCCAACGTCCTGACTTTC. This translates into CASSPGSVRGANVLTF.

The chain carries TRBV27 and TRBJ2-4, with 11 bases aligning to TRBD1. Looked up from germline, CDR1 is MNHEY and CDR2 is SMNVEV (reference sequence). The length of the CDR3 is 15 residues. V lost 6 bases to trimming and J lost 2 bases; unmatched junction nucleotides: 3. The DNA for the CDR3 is TGTGCCAGCAGAGGGACAGGGGGAACCAAAAACATTCAGTACTTC. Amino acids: CASRGTGGTKNIQYF.

The CDR3 reads CASQGIAYNEQFF. CDR3 sequence (DNA): TGTGCCTCGCAAGGCATCGCCTACAATGAGCAGTTCTTC. V gene TRBV28 combines with J gene TRBJ2-1; D uncertain. Germline V gene data show CDR1 as MDHEN and CDR2 as SYDVKM. V was cut by 11 bases and J by 2 bases, with 13 bases left in between. The CDR3 loop spans 13 amino acids.

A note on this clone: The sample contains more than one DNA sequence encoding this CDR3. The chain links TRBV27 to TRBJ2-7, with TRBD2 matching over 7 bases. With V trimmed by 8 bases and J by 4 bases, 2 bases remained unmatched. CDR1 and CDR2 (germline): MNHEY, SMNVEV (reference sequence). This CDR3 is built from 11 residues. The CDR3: CASRRGYEQYF. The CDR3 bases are TGTGCCAGCCGGCGGGGGTACGAGCAGTACTTC.

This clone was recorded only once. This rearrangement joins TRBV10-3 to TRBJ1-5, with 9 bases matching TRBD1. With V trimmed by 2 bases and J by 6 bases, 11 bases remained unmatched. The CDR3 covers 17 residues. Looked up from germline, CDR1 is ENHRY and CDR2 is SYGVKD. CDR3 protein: CAISETGGGPGSQPQHF. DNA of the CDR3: TGTGCCATCAGTGAGACAGGGGGCGGACCGGGCTCTCAGCCCCAGCATTTT.

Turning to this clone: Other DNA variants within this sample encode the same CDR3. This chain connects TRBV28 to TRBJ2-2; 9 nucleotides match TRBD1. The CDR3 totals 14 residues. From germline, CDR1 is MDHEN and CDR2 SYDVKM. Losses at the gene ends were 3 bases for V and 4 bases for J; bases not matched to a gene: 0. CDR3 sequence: CASSLTGGTGELFF. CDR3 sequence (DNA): TGTGCCAGCAGTTTGACAGGGGGCACCGGGGAGCTGTTTTTT.

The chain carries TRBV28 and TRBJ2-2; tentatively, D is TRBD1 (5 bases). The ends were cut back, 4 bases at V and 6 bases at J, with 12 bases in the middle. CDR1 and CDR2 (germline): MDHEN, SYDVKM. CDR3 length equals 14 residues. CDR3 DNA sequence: TGTGCCAGCAGTTCAGGGATAGGTGCCGGGGAGCTGTTTTTT. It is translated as CASSSGIGAGELFF.

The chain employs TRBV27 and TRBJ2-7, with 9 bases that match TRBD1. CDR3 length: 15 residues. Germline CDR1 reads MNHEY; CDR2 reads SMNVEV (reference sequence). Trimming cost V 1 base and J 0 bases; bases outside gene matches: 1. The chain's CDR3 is CASSLWGQGSYEQYF. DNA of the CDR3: TGTGCCAGCAGTTTATGGGGACAGGGCTCCTACGAGCAGTACTTC.

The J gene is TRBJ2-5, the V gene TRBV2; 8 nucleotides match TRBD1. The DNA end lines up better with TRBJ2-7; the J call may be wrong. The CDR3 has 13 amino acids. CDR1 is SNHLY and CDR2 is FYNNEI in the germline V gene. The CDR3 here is CASSEFGTGEQYF. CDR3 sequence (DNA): TGTGCCAGCAGTGAGTTCGGGACAGGCGAGCAGTACTTC.

The chain's CDR3 is CASSDRENTGELFF. The CDR3 DNA follows: TGTGCCAGCTCGGACAGGGAGAACACCGGGGAGCTGTTTTTT. V is TRBV6-5 and J is TRBJ2-2, with 8 nucleotides matching TRBD1. J lost 1 base, V lost 8 bases, and 3 bases had no gene match. CDR1 is MNHEY and CDR2 is SVGAGI in the germline V gene. The CDR3 runs 14 residues.

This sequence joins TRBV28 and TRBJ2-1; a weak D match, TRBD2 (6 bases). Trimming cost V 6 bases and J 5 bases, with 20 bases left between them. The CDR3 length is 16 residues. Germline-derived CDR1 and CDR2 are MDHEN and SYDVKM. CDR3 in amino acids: CASRQTPAGFHNEQFF. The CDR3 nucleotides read TGTGCCAGCAGGCAAACCCCAGCGGGTTTTCACAATGAGCAGTTCTTC.

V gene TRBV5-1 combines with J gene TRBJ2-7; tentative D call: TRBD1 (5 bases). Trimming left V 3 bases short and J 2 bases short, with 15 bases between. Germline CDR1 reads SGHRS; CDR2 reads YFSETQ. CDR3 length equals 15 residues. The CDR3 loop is CASSWNGADTYEQYF. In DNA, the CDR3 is TGCGCCAGCAGCTGGAACGGTGCGGACACCTACGAGCAGTACTTC. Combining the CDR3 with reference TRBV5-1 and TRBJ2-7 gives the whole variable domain KAGVTQTPRYLIKTRGQQVTLSCSPISGHRSVSWYQQTPGQGLQFLFEYFSETQRNKGNFPGRFSGRQFSNSRSEMNVSTLELGDSALYLCASSWNGADTYEQYFGPGTRLTVT.

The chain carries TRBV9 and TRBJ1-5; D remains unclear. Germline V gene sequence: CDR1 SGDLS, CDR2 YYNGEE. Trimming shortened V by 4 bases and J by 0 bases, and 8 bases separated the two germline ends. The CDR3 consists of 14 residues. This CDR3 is CASSPPYSNQPQHF. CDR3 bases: TGTGCCAGCAGCCCCCCGTATAGCAATCAGCCCCAGCATTTT.

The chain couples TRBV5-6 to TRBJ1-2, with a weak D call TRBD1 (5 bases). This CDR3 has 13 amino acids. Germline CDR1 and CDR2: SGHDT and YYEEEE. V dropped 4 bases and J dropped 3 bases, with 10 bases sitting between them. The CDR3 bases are TGTGCCAGCAGCGGGACCGACCACTATGGCTACACCTTC. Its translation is CASSGTDHYGYTF. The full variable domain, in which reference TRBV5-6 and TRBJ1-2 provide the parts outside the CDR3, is DAGVTQSPTHLIKTRGQQVTLRCSPKSGHDTVSWYQQALGQGPQFIFQYYEEEERQRGNFPDRFSGHQFPNYSSELNVNALLLGDSALYLCASSGTDHYGYTFGSGTRLTVV.

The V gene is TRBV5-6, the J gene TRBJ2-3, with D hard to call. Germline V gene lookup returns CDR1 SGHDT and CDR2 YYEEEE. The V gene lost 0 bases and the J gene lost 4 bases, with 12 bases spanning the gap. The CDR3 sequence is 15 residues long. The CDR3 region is CASSLALNIPDTQYF. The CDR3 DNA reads TGTGCCAGCAGCTTGGCCCTAAACATCCCAGATACGCAGTATTTT.

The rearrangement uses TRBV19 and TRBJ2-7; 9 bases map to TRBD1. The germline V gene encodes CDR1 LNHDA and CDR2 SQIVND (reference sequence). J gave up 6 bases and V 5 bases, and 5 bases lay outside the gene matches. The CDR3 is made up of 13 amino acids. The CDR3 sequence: CASSPGQGFEQYF. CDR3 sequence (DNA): TGTGCCAGTAGTCCGGGACAGGGATTCGAGCAGTACTTC. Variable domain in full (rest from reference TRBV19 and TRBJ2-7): DGGITQSPKYLFRKEGQNVTLSCEQNLNHDAMYWYRQDPGQGLRLIYYSQIVNDFQKGDIAEGYSVSREKKESFPLTVTSAQKNPTAFYLCASSPGQGFEQYFGPGTRLTVT.

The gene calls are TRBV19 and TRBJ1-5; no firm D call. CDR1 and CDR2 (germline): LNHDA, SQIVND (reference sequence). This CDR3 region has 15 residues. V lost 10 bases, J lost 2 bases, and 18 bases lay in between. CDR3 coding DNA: TGTGCCACCCATGAGGGAGTATTCCGCAATCAGCCCCAGCATTTT. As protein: CATHEGVFRNQPQHF.

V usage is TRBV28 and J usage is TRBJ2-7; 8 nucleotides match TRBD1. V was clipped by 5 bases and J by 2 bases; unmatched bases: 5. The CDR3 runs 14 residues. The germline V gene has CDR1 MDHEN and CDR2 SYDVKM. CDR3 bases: TGTGCCAGCAGTGAAACAGGGGGTACCTACGAGCAGTACTTC. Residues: CASSETGGTYEQYF.

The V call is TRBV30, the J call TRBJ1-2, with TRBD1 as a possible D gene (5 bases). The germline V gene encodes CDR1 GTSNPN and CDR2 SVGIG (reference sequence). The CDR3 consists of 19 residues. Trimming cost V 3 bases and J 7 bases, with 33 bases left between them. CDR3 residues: CAWSLTPREHHPRVGGYTF. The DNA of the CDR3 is TGTGCCTGGAGCCTTACTCCCCGGGAACATCACCCCAGGGTGGGTGGCTACACCTTC.

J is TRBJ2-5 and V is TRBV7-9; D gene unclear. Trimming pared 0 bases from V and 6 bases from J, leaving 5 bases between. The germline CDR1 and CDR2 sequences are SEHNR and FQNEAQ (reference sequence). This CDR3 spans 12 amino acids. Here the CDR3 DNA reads TGTGCCAGCAGCTTAGCTGAGAAGACCCAGTACTTC. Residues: CASSLAEKTQYF.

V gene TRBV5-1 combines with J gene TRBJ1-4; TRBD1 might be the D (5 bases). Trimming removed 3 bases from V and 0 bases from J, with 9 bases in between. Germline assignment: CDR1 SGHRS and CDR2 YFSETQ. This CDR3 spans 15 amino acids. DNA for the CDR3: TGCGCCAGCAGCTCGACAGCCGCAACTAATGAAAAACTGTTTTTT. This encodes CASSSTAATNEKLFF.

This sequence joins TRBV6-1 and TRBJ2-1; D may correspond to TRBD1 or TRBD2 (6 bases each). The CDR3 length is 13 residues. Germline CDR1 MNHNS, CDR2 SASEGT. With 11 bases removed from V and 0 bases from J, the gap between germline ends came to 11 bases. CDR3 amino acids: CAGGRDSYNEQFF. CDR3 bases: TGTGCCGGGGGGCGGGACTCCTACAATGAGCAGTTCTTC.

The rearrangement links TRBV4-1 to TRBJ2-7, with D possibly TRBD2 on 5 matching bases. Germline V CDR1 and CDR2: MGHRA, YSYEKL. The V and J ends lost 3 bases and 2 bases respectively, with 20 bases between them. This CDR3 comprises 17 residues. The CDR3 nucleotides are TGCGCCAGCAGCCAGGGAACCGAGGGAGCTCAAGCCTACGAGCAGTACTTC. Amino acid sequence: CASSQGTEGAQAYEQYF.

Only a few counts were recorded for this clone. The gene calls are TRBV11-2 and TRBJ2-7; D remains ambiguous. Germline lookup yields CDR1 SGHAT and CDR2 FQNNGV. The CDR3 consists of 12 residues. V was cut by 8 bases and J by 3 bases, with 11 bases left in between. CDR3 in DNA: TGTGCCAGCGGGCGTATCCGCTACGAGCAGTACTTC. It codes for CASGRIRYEQYF. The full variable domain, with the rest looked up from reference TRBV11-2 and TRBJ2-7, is EAGVAQSPRYKIIEKRQSVAFWCNPISGHATLYWYQQILGQGPKLLIQFQNNGVVDDSQLPKDRFSAERLKGVDSTLKIQPAKLEDSAVYLCASGRIRYEQYFGPGTRLTVT.

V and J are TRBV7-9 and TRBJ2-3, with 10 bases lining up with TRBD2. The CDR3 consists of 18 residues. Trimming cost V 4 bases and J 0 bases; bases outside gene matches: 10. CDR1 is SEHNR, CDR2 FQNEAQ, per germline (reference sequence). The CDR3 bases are TGTGCCAGCAGCTCCAGAGCGGGAGGGCCAACTAGCACAGATACGCAGTATTTT. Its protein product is CASSSRAGGPTSTDTQYF. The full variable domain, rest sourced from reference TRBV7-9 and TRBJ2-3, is DTGVSQNPRHKITKRGQNVTFRCDPISEHNRLYWYRQTLGQGPEFLTYFQNEAQLEKSRLLSDRFSAERPKGSFSTLEIQRTEQGDSAMYLCASSSRAGGPTSTDTQYFGPGTRLTVL.

CDR3 in amino acids: CASSPSRNAPRNEQFF. The CDR3 DNA reads as TGTGCCAGCAGCCCGTCTCGGAACGCACCTCGGAATGAGCAGTTCTTC. The chain is built from TRBV4-2 and TRBJ2-1, with unresolved D. V gave up 4 bases and J gave up 7 bases, with 20 bases separating them. Germline V gene data show CDR1 as LGHNA and CDR2 as YNFKEQ. This CDR3 is built from 16 residues.